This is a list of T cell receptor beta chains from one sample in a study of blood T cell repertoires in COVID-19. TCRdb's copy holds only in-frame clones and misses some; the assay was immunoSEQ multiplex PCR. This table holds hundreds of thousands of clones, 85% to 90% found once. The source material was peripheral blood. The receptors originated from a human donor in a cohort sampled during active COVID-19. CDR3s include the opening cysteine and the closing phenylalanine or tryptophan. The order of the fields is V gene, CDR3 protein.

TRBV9,CASSVGTGTTNEKLFF
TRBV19,CASKMGTGVTGELFF
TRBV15,CATSAGQEIRGTQYF
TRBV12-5,CASGLVPGTSGSNEQFF
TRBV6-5,CASRLIGATNEKLFF
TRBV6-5,CASKPGQGTYEQYF
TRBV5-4,CASSLGNSNEKLFF
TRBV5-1,CASSLPGTAEAFF
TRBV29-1,CSVVRGATGELFF
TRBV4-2,CASSQDELSNTGELFF
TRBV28,CASTNVGVLTGELFF
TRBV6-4,CASSTDSSSYNEQFF
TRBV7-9,CASSLLGGPAGGELFF
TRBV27,CASVRDSGSYNEQFF
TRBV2,CASRTGRTLDMGYEQYF
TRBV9,CASSVRLASEQFF
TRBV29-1,CSVATVAGIAEQYF
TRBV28,CASRQSGGNQPQHF
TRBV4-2,CASSQDASGSVVGYEQYF
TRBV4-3,CASSQRQGHNEQFF
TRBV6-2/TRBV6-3,CASSYSPDYGYTF
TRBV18,CASSSGTGAAGDTQYF
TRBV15,CATSVVRQNTEAFF
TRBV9,CASSVAIIGPQHF
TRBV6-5,CASSYRGLNTEAFF
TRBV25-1,CASRPPGLGGELFF
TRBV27,CASSHFSYDSNTGELFF
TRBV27,CASSSDRMNTEAFF
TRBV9,CASSGSGALLHNEQFF
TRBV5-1,CASSPNQQGANYGYTF
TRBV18,CASTWDRLYGYTF
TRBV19,CASRKQQGPNEKLFF
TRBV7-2,CASSLVTSGTPTQYF
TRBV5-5,CASSLVTGVNTGELFF
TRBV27,CASSLGTGMSGYTF
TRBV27,CASSLLRAGYTDTQYF
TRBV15,CATAQRDTQYF
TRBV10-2,CASHGGLTGSYEQYF
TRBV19,CASKTSVGPGAQYF
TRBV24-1,CATSDSRALGVGGETQYF
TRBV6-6,CASSSTGVPNQPQHF
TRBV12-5,CASGLVGLAGGTEQFF
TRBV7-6,CASSPRGEKLFF
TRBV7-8,CASSLERSDRWNEQFF
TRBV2,CASSRDRDSQPQHF
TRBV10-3,CAISPTGQGNYEQYF
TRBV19,CASSMGQGWNTEAFF
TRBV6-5,CASSYSGGRVEAFF
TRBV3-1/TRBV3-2,CASSQIGGSQETQYF
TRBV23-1,CASSPSAPGTGVYYEQYF